Below are 23 T cell receptor beta chains sequenced from a single sample in a study of CD8+CD57+ T cells in acquired aplastic anemia. The TCR beta profiling, which covered VDJ combination and CDR3 sequence, was carried out using genomic DNA as the template. One entry per CDR3 protein, called by TCRdb with MiXCR from the reads. Here the sample spans about 180,000 distinct CDR3 sequences, about half being singletons. Sequencing was performed on sorted CD4+, CD8+, or CD8+CD57+ T cells (not recorded which) from PBMCs. These receptors were obtained from a human donor in good health.

This chain links TRBV2 with TRBJ1-2; 7 bases align to TRBD1. Germline V lookup: CDR1 SNHLY, CDR2 FYNNEI. This CDR3 is 12 amino acids long. J gave up 6 bases and V 2 bases, and 0 bases lay outside the gene matches. The CDR3 DNA reads TGTGCCAGCAGTGAACAGGGGGATGGCTACACCTTC. Translating it yields CASSEQGDGYTF.

A few counts support this clonotype. The gene calls are TRBV6-1 and TRBJ2-7, with TRBD1 as a possible D gene (6 bases). Germline V CDR1 and CDR2: MNHNS, SASEGT. The CDR3 sequence is 13 residues long. Trimming left V 6 bases short and J 3 bases short, with 12 bases between. The CDR3 reads CASRRTEVYEQYF. CDR3 nucleotide sequence: TGTGCCAGCAGGAGGACAGAAGTCTACGAGCAGTACTTC.

Many counts were recorded for this clonotype. This chain connects TRBV19 to TRBJ2-5, with TRBD1 matching 9 bases. The V and J ends lost 4 bases and 2 bases, in that order; junction bases with no gene match: 5. This CDR3 region has 15 residues. CDR1 LNHDA and CDR2 SQIVND come from the germline V gene (reference sequence). The CDR3 coding sequence is TGTGCCAGTAGTACGCCGGGACAGGGACAAGAGACCCAGTACTTC. Its protein product is CASSTPGQGQETQYF.

As DNA, the CDR3 is TGTGCCAGCCGGTCTTACAATGAGCAGTTCTTC. Protein: CASRSYNEQFF. The V gene is TRBV2, the J gene TRBJ2-1; D remains unclear. CDR3 length equals 11 residues. Trimming took off 8 bases at V and 4 bases at J, with 6 bases between the two ends. The germline V gene has CDR1 SNHLY and CDR2 FYNNEI.

The chain recombines TRBV29-1 with TRBJ1-4; D gene unclear. Germline CDR1 and CDR2: SQVTM and ANQGSEA. V dropped 7 bases and J dropped 3 bases, with 6 bases sitting between them. CDR3 length: 11 residues. This CDR3 is CSAWANEKLFF. The CDR3 DNA is TGCAGCGCCTGGGCTAATGAAAAACTGTTTTTT.

This clonotype was observed a handful of times. V is TRBV10-1 and J is TRBJ2-3, with D possibly TRBD2 on 5 matching bases. The length of the CDR3 is 15 residues. V lost 0 bases, J lost 1 base, and 8 bases lay in between. The V gene's germline CDR1 is WNHNN and CDR2 SYGVQD (reference sequence). The CDR3 loop is CASSESRAGTDTQYF. DNA for the CDR3: TGCGCCAGCAGTGAGTCTAGAGCGGGCACAGATACGCAGTATTTT.

The chain employs TRBV29-1 and TRBJ2-7; D not resolved. V was pared by 3 bases and J by 7 bases, with 10 bases between. From germline, CDR1 is SQVTM and CDR2 ANQGSEA. This CDR3 has 11 residues. The CDR3 region is CSVESGYEQYF. CDR3 coding DNA: TGCAGCGTTGAGTCCGGGTATGAGCAGTACTTC.

The chain combines TRBV11-1 with TRBJ2-1, with TRBD1 matching 10 bases. The germline V gene has CDR1 SGHAT and CDR2 FQDESV (reference sequence). The CDR3 runs to 18 residues. The junction had 11 bases not matched to a gene; V was cut back by 5 bases and J by 1 base. The CDR3 protein is CASSIRETGGSSYNEQFF. The CDR3 DNA sequence: TGTGCCAGCAGCATAAGGGAGACAGGGGGCTCGTCCTACAATGAGCAGTTCTTC.

The chain recombines TRBV6-5 with TRBJ2-5; 8 positions agree with TRBD1. The V segment lost 0 bases and the J segment 2 bases; nucleotides outside the gene matches: 2. Per the germline V gene, CDR1 is MNHEY and CDR2 is SVGAGI. CDR3 length: 15 amino acids. This chain's CDR3 is CASSYSNRGQETQYF. CDR3 DNA: TGTGCCAGCAGTTACTCGAACAGGGGGCAAGAGACCCAGTACTTC.

This clonotype was seen only once. The chain uses TRBV7-3 and TRBJ2-7; tentative D call: TRBD2 (5 bases). CDR3 length: 13 amino acids. V dropped 5 bases and J dropped 6 bases, with 14 bases sitting between them. CDR1 SGHTA and CDR2 FQGTGA come from the germline V gene. This CDR3 reads CASSPSGEGEQYF. The CDR3 region has the DNA TGTGCCAGCAGCCCCTCCGGTGAGGGCGAGCAGTACTTC.

A note on this clonotype: Likely a read error: the CDR3 ends without its conserved phenylalanine or tryptophan. The limits of the CDR3 on the DNA are not certain, so only TCRdb's listed CDR3 is given. The chain has TRBV10-3 and TRBJ2-7; no DNA check was done on the table's D call, TRBD2. From germline, CDR1 is ENHRY and CDR2 SYGVKD. The CDR3 is 14 amino acids in total, end residues counted. The CDR3 loop is CAISGLAGTYEQHL.

This clonotype was seen repeatedly, ten times or more. The V and J genes are TRBV5-4 and TRBJ2-7; 9 bases match TRBD1. Germline CDR1 is SGHNT and CDR2 is YYREEE (reference sequence). V lost 6 bases, J lost 4 bases, and 8 bases stayed unmatched. The CDR3 is 14 residues long. CDR3 nucleotide sequence: TGTGCCAGCAAAGATTCCGGGACAGGGTACGAGCAGTACTTC. Translating it yields CASKDSGTGYEQYF.

A few counts support this clonotype. A read error may account for a junction end that differs from germline. This rearrangement joins TRBV7-9 to TRBJ2-2, with unresolved D. This CDR3 contains 12 residues. Germline CDR1 is SEHNR and CDR2 is FQNEAQ (reference sequence). Here the CDR3 DNA reads TGTGCTAGCAGCTTGACCACCGGGGAGCTGTTTTTT. This translates into CASSLTTGELFF.

V gene TRBV11-1 combines with J gene TRBJ1-6, with unresolved D. Germline values: CDR1 SGHAT, CDR2 FQDESV (reference sequence). The CDR3 is made up of 16 amino acids. The ends were cut back, 5 bases at V and 9 bases at J, with 20 bases in the middle. CDR3 sequence: CASSPGGNMAISPLHF. The CDR3 DNA follows: TGTGCCAGCAGCCCTGGAGGGAATATGGCAATTTCACCCCTCCACTTT.

As to this clonotype: A much more abundant neighbour one base away suggests this may be a read error. V is TRBV9 and J is TRBJ1-4; 7 positions match TRBD1. The germline CDR1 and CDR2 sequences are SGDLS and YYNGEE. The CDR3 is 16 residues long. CDR3 DNA sequence: TGTGCCAGCAGCGTTGGAGGGGGCAGGACTAATGAAAGACTGTTTTTT. This sequence encodes CASSVGGGRTNERLFF.

There are many counts of this clonotype. CDR3 DNA sequence: TGTGCCAGCTCCACTTTACCGGGACAGGGGATTAATGAGCAGTTCTTC. It codes for CASSTLPGQGINEQFF. This rearrangement joins TRBV9 to TRBJ2-1, with TRBD1 matching over 10 bases. V lost 7 bases to trimming and J lost 7 bases; unmatched junction nucleotides: 14. This CDR3 spans 16 amino acids. Germline V gene lookup returns CDR1 SGDLS and CDR2 YYNGEE.

Many counts were recorded for this clonotype. The chain employs TRBV7-2 and TRBJ2-7, with no clear D. The V gene lost 1 base and the J gene lost 6 bases, with 7 bases spanning the gap. The CDR3 totals 12 residues. Germline loops: CDR1 SGHTA, CDR2 FQGNSA. The CDR3 nucleotides read TGTGCCAGCAGCTTAGATCTGGGCGAGCAGTACTTC. Protein product: CASSLDLGEQYF.

This clonotype was detected only a few times. The chain employs TRBV6-2 or TRBV6-3 and TRBJ2-1; D is tentatively TRBD1 or TRBD2 (5 bases each). The CDR3 is 17 residues long. With 0 bases removed from V and 7 bases from J, the gap between germline ends came to 19 bases. CDR1 is MNHEY, CDR2 SVGEGT, per germline. CDR3 sequence: CASSYSTGLSGWNEQFF. Here the CDR3 DNA reads TGTGCCAGCAGTTACTCGACGGGGCTCTCAGGTTGGAATGAGCAGTTCTTC.

The rearrangement joins TRBV29-1 to TRBJ2-1; perhaps TRBD2 as D (6 bases). Germline CDR1 and CDR2: SQVTM and ANQGSEA. The CDR3 contains 12 residues. V lost 3 bases to trimming and J lost 6 bases, with 9 bases between them. The CDR3 DNA follows: TGCAGCGTTGATGGGGGGATCAATGAGCAGTTCTTC. Translating gives CSVDGGINEQFF.

The rearrangement links TRBV10-1 to TRBJ2-5; possible D gene TRBD2, 6 bases. V was shortened by 4 bases and J by 6 bases, with 12 bases between the two germline ends. Germline assignment: CDR1 WNHNN and CDR2 SYGVQD (reference sequence). There are 13 residues in the CDR3. CDR3 sequence: CASSGAGRKTQYF. DNA of the CDR3: TGCGCCAGCAGTGGCGCCGGGAGAAAGACCCAGTACTTC.

J is TRBJ1-2 and V is TRBV2, with 10 bases identical to TRBD1. Trimming removed 7 bases from V and 6 bases from J; junction bases left unmatched: 5. The CDR3 contains 13 residues. Germline-derived CDR1 and CDR2 are SNHLY and FYNNEI. The CDR3 loop is CASTQTGGDGYTF. The CDR3 DNA sequence: TGTGCCAGCACCCAGACAGGGGGCGATGGCTACACCTTC.

The V call is TRBV7-3, the J call TRBJ2-5, with D unclear. Germline V gene sequence: CDR1 SGHTA, CDR2 FQGTGA. The CDR3 is made up of 13 amino acids. V was cut by 5 bases and J by 2 bases, with 9 bases left in between. The CDR3, as DNA: TGTGCCAGCAGCCACGGCAGACAAGAGACCCAGTACTTC. Residues: CASSHGRQETQYF. The entire variable domain, with the rest obtained from reference TRBV7-3 and TRBJ2-5, is as follows: GAGVSQTPSNKVTEKGKYVELRCDPISGHTALYWYRQSLGQGPEFLIYFQGTGAADDSGLPNDRFFAVRPEGSVSTLKIQRTERGDSAVYLCASSHGRQETQYFGPGTRLLVL.

This chain links TRBV29-1 with TRBJ1-4; maybe TRBD1 (5 bases). V lost 4 bases to trimming and J lost 4 bases, with 13 bases between them. CDR3 length: 14 amino acids. Per the germline V gene, CDR1 is SQVTM and CDR2 is ANQGSEA. CDR3 nucleotides: TGCAGCGTTGTTCGGGGCGTGGGTAATGAAAAACTGTTTTTT. It yields the protein CSVVRGVGNEKLFF.